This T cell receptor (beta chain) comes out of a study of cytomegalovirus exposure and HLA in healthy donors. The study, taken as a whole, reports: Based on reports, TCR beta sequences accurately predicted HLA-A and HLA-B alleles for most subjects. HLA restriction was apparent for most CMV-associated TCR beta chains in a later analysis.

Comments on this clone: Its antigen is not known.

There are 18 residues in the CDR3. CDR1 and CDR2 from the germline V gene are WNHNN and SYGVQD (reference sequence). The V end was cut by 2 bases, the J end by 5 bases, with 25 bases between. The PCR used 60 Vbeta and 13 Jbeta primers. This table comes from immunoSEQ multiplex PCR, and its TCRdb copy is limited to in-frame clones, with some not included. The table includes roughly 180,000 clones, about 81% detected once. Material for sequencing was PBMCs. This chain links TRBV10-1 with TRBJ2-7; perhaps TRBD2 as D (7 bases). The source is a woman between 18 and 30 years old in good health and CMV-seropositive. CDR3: CASSETARRGALIHEQYV. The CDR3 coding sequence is TGCGCCAGCAGTGAGACCGCGCGACGGGGGGCATTAATCCACGAGCAGTACGTC.